This T cell receptor beta chain was documented in a study of vaccination effects on CD4 cells after COVID-19. Concerning this clone: What it binds is unknown.

Researchers isolated CD4+ T cells once approximately ten days of culture had elapsed. All vaccine recipients tested negative for nucleocapsid antibodies and had never contracted SARS-CoV-2 infection. On days 3 and 7, fresh IL-2 medium replaced half the medium. Sequencing was performed with immunoSEQ multiplex PCR; in TCRdb, only in-frame clones are kept and a portion is missing. The sample records roughly 50,000 clones, over 50% being singletons. The CDR3 runs 13 residues. Germline loops: CDR1 LNHNV, CDR2 YYDKDF (reference sequence). V lost 1 base and J lost 2, with 5 bases in between. Study-level points and caveats: Late post-vaccination samples showed marked contraction of infection- and vaccine-induced clones.

The chain combines TRBV15 with TRBJ2-5, with D hard to call. The origin of this receptor is a human donor who received a COVID-19 vaccine. The starting material was CD4+ T cells from PBMCs cultured without peptide, obtained before COVID-19 vaccination. Here the CDR3 reads CATSRVGQETQYF. CDR3 nucleotides: TGTGCCACCAGCAGAGTGGGGCAAGAGACCCAGTACTTC.